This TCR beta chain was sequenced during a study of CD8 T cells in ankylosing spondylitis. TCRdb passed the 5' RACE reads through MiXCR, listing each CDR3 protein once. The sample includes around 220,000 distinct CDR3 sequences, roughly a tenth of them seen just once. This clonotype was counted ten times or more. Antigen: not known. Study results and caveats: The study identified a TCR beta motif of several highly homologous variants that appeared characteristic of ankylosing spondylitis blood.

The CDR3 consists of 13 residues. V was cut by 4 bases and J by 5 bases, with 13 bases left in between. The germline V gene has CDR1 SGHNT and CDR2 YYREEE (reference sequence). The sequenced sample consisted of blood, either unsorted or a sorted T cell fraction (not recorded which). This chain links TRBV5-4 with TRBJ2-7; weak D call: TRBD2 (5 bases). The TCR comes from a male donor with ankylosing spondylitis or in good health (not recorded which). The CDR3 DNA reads TGTGCCAGCAGCCCCACGGGGAATAACGAGCAGTACTTC. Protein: CASSPTGNNEQYF. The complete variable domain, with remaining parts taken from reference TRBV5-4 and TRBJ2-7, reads ETGVTQSPTHLIKTRGQQVTLRCSSQSGHNTVSWYQQALGQGPQFIFQYYREEENGRGNFPPRFSGLQFPNYSSELNVNALELDDSALYLCASSPTGNNEQYFGPGTRLTVT.